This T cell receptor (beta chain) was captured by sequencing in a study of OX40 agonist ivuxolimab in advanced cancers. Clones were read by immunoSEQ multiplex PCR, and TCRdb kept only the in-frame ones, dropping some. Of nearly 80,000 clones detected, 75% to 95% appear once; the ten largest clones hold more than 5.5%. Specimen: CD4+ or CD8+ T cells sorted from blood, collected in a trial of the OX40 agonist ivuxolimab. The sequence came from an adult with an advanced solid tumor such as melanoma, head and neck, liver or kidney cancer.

The CDR3 nucleotides are TGTGCCAGCAGGGGGACGAGTTCAACTAATGAAAAACTGTTTTTT. It specifies CASRGTSSTNEKLFF. The chain couples TRBV6-6 to TRBJ1-4, with D possibly TRBD1 on 5 matching bases. The CDR3 extends over 15 amino acids. The germline CDR1 and CDR2 sequences are MNHNY and SVGAGI (reference sequence). Trimming shortened V by 6 bases and J by 0 bases, and 11 bases separated the two germline ends.